This TCR beta chain was obtained from a study of response to subunit inactivated influenza vaccine. This clonotype was seen a few times. Its antigen remains unidentified. TCRdb used MiXCR to reprocess the RT-PCR reads, holding one entry per CDR3 protein. The sample holds a few hundred thousand distinct CDR3 sequences, approximately 7.7% seen once. Regarding the study as a whole: The authors suggested that few new T cells are recruited per seasonal influenza vaccination.

The CDR3 totals 16 residues. V was clipped by 0 bases and J by 4 bases; unmatched bases: 6. Looked up from germline, CDR1 is SGHKS and CDR2 is YYEKEE (reference sequence). J is TRBJ2-3 and V is TRBV5-5, with TRBD2 identical over 9 bases. The sequence was obtained from a man aged 50-75 years who received an inactivated influenza vaccine. The sample was PBMCs from blood, taken around 2 years after vaccination. The CDR3 region is CASSLGAGGRADTQYF. The CDR3 DNA sequence: TGTGCCAGCAGCTTGGGAGCGGGGGGACGGGCAGATACGCAGTATTTT.